A single TCR beta chain is shown here with its context. Antigen: not known. This sample stems from a study of beta chain features in type 1 diabetes. Findings of the study overall: The naive, central memory and Treg TCRB repertoires looked more alike in patients than they did in healthy donors.

Investigators reverse transcribed all isolated RNA, so they sequenced expressed TCRB transcripts. TCRdb keeps only in-frame clones here, not all; method: immunoSEQ multiplex PCR. The sample yields 350,000 or so clones, roughly 21% seen once. The sequence came from a woman aged 18-29 years in good health. Sequences were obtained from naive CD4+ T cells from blood.

CDR3 loop: CASSLSFSDTPYEQYF. Here the CDR3 DNA reads TGTGCCAGCAGCTTAAGCTTTTCGGACACCCCCTACGAGCAGTACTTC. The rearrangement uses TRBV11-3 and TRBJ2-7; a weak D match, TRBD1 (5 bases). This CDR3 region has 16 residues. Germline V CDR1 and CDR2: SGHNT, YENEEA. V was pared by 2 bases and J by 2 bases, with 16 bases between.